The 31 T cell receptor beta chains below were found in one sample sequenced in a study of T cells in Graves' hyperthyroidism and ophthalmopathy. The TCR beta CDR3 regions underwent amplification using RNA transcripts as the source. HTBI primers were used for first-round RT-PCR of the TCR CDR3. TCRdb re-analysed the multiplex PCR reads in MiXCR, keeping a single row per CDR3 protein. The sample includes about half a million distinct CDR3 sequences, more than 20% of them seen just once. The sample comprised blood. The source of these receptors is a man between 18 and 29 years old with Graves' hyperthyroidism.

This clonotype was detected ten times or more. The genes are TRBV2 and TRBJ2-5, with D perhaps given as TRBD1 or TRBD2 (6 bases each). V lost 7 bases, J lost 4 bases, and 16 bases lay in between. CDR1 is SNHLY and CDR2 is FYNNEI in the germline V gene. The CDR3 sequence is 14 residues long. In DNA form, the CDR3 reads TGTGCCAGCAATGCCGACAGGAGGGGAGAGACCCAGTACTTC. It yields the protein CASNADRRGETQYF.

This chain links TRBV12-3 or TRBV12-4 with TRBJ2-6; D is perhaps TRBD1 (5 bases). The CDR3 contains 17 residues. Trimming cost V 6 bases and J 2 bases, with 17 bases left between them. CDR3 sequence: CASRPTDKGPGANVLTF. The CDR3 DNA sequence: TGTGCCAGCAGGCCCACCGACAAGGGGCCTGGGGCCAACGTCCTGACTTTC.

This rearrangement joins TRBV3-1 to TRBJ1-5; 10 bases map to TRBD1. The CDR3 runs to 15 residues. In germline, CDR1 is LGHDT, CDR2 YNNKEL (reference sequence). The V and J ends lost 3 bases and 7 bases, in that order; junction bases with no gene match: 6. CDR3 in amino acids: CASSQTPDRGQPQHF. Written as DNA, the CDR3 is TGTGCCAGCAGCCAGACCCCGGACAGGGGGCAGCCCCAGCATTTT.

This clonotype was detected only a few times. This chain links TRBV20-1 with TRBJ1-5, with D possibly being TRBD1 (6 bases). The V end lost 1 base, the J end lost 3 bases, and 16 bases lay between the germline ends. The CDR3 is 16 residues long. Germline V gene lookup returns CDR1 DFQATT and CDR2 SNEGSKA (reference sequence). The CDR3 reads CSARAAHGQFNQPQHF. CDR3 sequence (DNA): TGCAGTGCTAGAGCTGCCCATGGACAGTTCAATCAGCCCCAGCATTTT.

The table lists this clonotype with a few counts. The V call is TRBV20-1, the J call TRBJ2-7, with D maybe TRBD2 (5 bases). CDR1 is DFQATT and CDR2 is SNEGSKA in the germline V gene (reference sequence). V lost 5 bases and J 1 base, leaving 21 bases between the germline ends. CDR3 length: 16 residues. CDR3 nucleotides: TGCAGTGCTGCCCCGGAGGCTAGGAGGTGGTCCTACGAGCAGTACTTC. Its protein is CSAAPEARRWSYEQYF.

About this clonotype itself: The junction departs from germline at one end; a sequencing error may be responsible. CDR3 bases: TGTGCTAGCAGCCAAGCGAGGATGAACACTGAAGCTTTCTTT. The encoded protein is CASSQARMNTEAFF. The chain combines TRBV3-1 with TRBJ1-1; D is unclear. The CDR3 contains 14 residues. Germline V gene data show CDR1 as LGHDT and CDR2 as YNNKEL (reference sequence).

The gene calls are TRBV12-3 or TRBV12-4 and TRBJ1-1; D not resolved. The CDR3 is 13 residues long. V was shortened by 4 bases and J by 3 bases, with 9 bases between the two germline ends. The CDR3 nucleotides are TGTGCCAGCAGTTGCTTACCGTACACTGAAGCTTTCTTT. Its translation: CASSCLPYTEAFF.

The chain combines TRBV20-1 with TRBJ1-2; D gene unclear. The CDR3 loop spans 8 amino acids. The V gene lost 8 bases and the J gene lost 3 bases, with 1 base spanning the gap. CDR1 is DFQATT, CDR2 SNEGSKA, per germline (reference sequence). CDR3 region: CSYYGYTF. Here the CDR3 DNA reads TGCAGTTACTATGGCTACACCTTC.

This sequence joins TRBV27 and TRBJ2-7, with D unresolved. The CDR3 contains 14 residues. The ends were cut back, 3 bases at V and 1 base at J, with 10 bases in the middle. Germline loops: CDR1 MNHEY, CDR2 SMNVEV (reference sequence). CDR3 amino acids: CASSFGTMSYEQYF. The CDR3 DNA reads as TGTGCCAGCAGTTTTGGCACCATGTCCTACGAGCAGTACTTC.

This clonotype turned up a few times. The rearrangement joins TRBV12-3 or TRBV12-4 to TRBJ2-7, with 7 bases lining up with TRBD1. J lost 1 base, V lost 2 bases, and 8 bases had no gene match. This CDR3 region has 16 residues. The CDR3 protein is CASSLRGQLGSYEQYF. The DNA for the CDR3 is TGTGCCAGCAGTTTAAGGGGACAGTTAGGGTCCTACGAGCAGTACTTC.

The rearrangement joins TRBV6-4 to TRBJ2-2, with D perhaps matching TRBD2 (6 bases). Germline CDR1 reads MRHNA; CDR2 reads SNTAGT. The germline V and J ends were trimmed by 4 bases and 7 bases, with 16 bases remaining between them. This CDR3 has 15 residues. CDR3 DNA sequence: TGTGCCAGCAGTGCCCGGGGGACTCCCCACGGGGAGCTGTTTTTT. Amino acid sequence: CASSARGTPHGELFF.

Points on this clonotype: This may be a read error, as it is one base from a much larger clone. The V gene is TRBV2, the J gene TRBJ2-2; D is undetermined. Per the germline V gene, CDR1 is SNHLY and CDR2 is FYNNEI. The CDR3 has 15 amino acids. Between the trimmed V and J ends, which lost 3 bases and 1 base, there was a span of 9 bases. DNA for the CDR3: TGTGCCAGCAGTGATGCACGGCTGAACACCGGGGAGCTGTTTTTT. It encodes CASSDARLNTGELFF.

This clonotype was counted a few times. This may stem from a read error, because a much larger clone lies one nucleotide away. The chain is built from TRBV15 and TRBJ1-2; a possible D gene is TRBD1 (5 bases). The CDR3 runs to 13 residues. Germline V gene sequence: CDR1 LNHNV, CDR2 YYDKDF (reference sequence). V lost 8 bases and J lost 4, with 14 bases in between. The CDR3 DNA sequence: TGTGCCACCGGCGGGACCGCTTTCTATGGCTACACCTTC. Its protein product is CATGGTAFYGYTF.

This clonotype has at least ten counts. The chain links TRBV19 to TRBJ1-1; tentative D call: TRBD1 (5 bases). Germline V gene sequence: CDR1 LNHDA, CDR2 SQIVND (reference sequence). V lost 7 bases, J lost 3 bases, and 18 bases lay in between. The CDR3 extends over 15 amino acids. The CDR3 DNA sequence: TGTGCCAGTACCCCAGGAGACGGGGCGTACACTGAAGCTTTCTTT. Amino acid sequence: CASTPGDGAYTEAFF.

The chain couples TRBV12-3 or TRBV12-4 to TRBJ1-1; D call uncertain. This CDR3 comprises 13 residues. Between the trimmed V and J ends, which lost 7 bases and 1 base, there was a span of 10 bases. DNA of the CDR3: TGTGCCAGCACCGGGAACGAGAACACTGAAGCTTTCTTT. Its protein product is CASTGNENTEAFF.

There are many counts of this clonotype. This chain uses TRBV10-3 with TRBJ1-3, with a tentative D call TRBD1 (5 bases). V was clipped by 6 bases and J by 0 bases, with 12 bases between them. Per the germline V gene, CDR1 is ENHRY and CDR2 is SYGVKD. This CDR3 is 15 amino acids long. The CDR3 spells CAISPGRHSGNTIYF. Here the CDR3 DNA reads TGTGCCATCAGCCCGGGACGGCACTCTGGAAACACCATATATTTT.

This clonotype was detected many times. The chain links TRBV4-1 to TRBJ1-2; D unresolved. Germline assignment: CDR1 MGHRA and CDR2 YSYEKL. The CDR3 length is 14 residues. Trimming stripped 0 bases from V and 7 bases from J, with 12 bases between. CDR3 sequence reads: CASSQDGSPAGYTF. In DNA, the CDR3 is TGCGCCAGCAGCCAAGACGGCAGTCCCGCTGGCTACACCTTC.

This clonotype showed up many times. The chain has TRBV12-3 or TRBV12-4 and TRBJ2-7; tentative D call: TRBD1 (6 bases). The CDR3 has 15 residues. Trimming removed 4 bases at V and 5 bases at J, with 18 bases between. The CDR3 DNA follows: TGTGCCAGCAGTTCAGGGGACCTAAACTTCCACGAGCAGTACTTC. This translates into CASSSGDLNFHEQYF.

The genes are TRBV30 and TRBJ1-1; the match to TRBD1 covers 10 bases. V trimming: 5 bases; J trimming: 4 bases; junction bases outside the gene matches: 1. Germline loops: CDR1 GTSNPN, CDR2 SVGIG (reference sequence). The CDR3 is 12 amino acids. The CDR3 DNA reads as TGTGCCTGGGGACAGGGGGGCACTGAAGCTTTCTTT. It is translated as CAWGQGGTEAFF.

The chain couples TRBV28 to TRBJ2-2, with D unclear. Deletions cut 8 bases from V and 0 bases from J, with 7 bases between. The germline gives CDR1 MDHEN, CDR2 SYDVKM. The CDR3 loop spans 13 amino acids. CDR3 sequence reads: CASLNANTGELFF. In nucleotides, the CDR3 is TGTGCCAGCCTGAACGCGAACACCGGGGAGCTGTTTTTT.

This clonotype was counted many times. The V call is TRBV7-7, the J call TRBJ2-5; D may be TRBD2 (5 bases). The CDR3 runs 13 residues. The germline gives CDR1 SSHAT, CDR2 FNYEAQ (reference sequence). V was trimmed by 1 base and J by 5 bases, leaving 8 bases between them. The CDR3 nucleotides are TGTGCCAGCAGCTTAGGGCAGCGGGAGACCCAGTACTTC. This sequence encodes CASSLGQRETQYF.

The V and J genes are TRBV27 and TRBJ1-5; 7 nucleotides match TRBD1. The CDR3 has 15 amino acids. V lost 2 bases, J lost 7 bases, and 8 bases stayed unmatched. Germline V gene data show CDR1 as MNHEY and CDR2 as SMNVEV (reference sequence). CDR3 DNA: TGTGCCAGCAGTTTAGGTAGACAGGGAGGACAGCCCCAGCATTTT. Translation: CASSLGRQGGQPQHF.

This clonotype was found many times. CDR3 in amino acids: CASNVRGKLSNQPQHF. As DNA, the CDR3 is TGTGCCAGCAACGTCCGGGGGAAGTTGAGCAATCAGCCCCAGCATTTT. The chain recombines TRBV28 with TRBJ1-5, with D possibly TRBD1 on 5 matching bases. With 7 bases removed from V and 1 base from J, the gap between germline ends came to 17 bases. The CDR3 runs to 16 residues. Germline CDR1 is MDHEN and CDR2 is SYDVKM.

The chain links TRBV2 to TRBJ2-7; 10 bases line up with TRBD2. There are 16 residues in the CDR3. Germline V gene sequence: CDR1 SNHLY, CDR2 FYNNEI. Losses at the gene ends were 1 base for V and 6 bases for J; bases not matched to a gene: 9. CDR3 sequence: CASSEDSGGARVEQYF. CDR3 sequence (DNA): TGTGCCAGCAGTGAAGACAGCGGGGGGGCCCGGGTCGAGCAGTACTTC.

This chain links TRBV30 with TRBJ1-3; D is undetermined. With 1 base removed from V and 7 bases from J, the gap between germline ends came to 11 bases. This CDR3 has 13 residues. Germline V gives CDR1 GTSNPN, CDR2 SVGIG (reference sequence). The CDR3 DNA reads TGTGCCTGGAGTGGGCAGGCGGGGAACACCATATATTTT. As protein: CAWSGQAGNTIYF.

CDR3 sequence: CASSPFGGNTEAFF. The DNA of the CDR3 is TGTGCCAGCAGCCCTTTTGGGGGGAACACTGAAGCTTTCTTT. This sequence joins TRBV6-1 and TRBJ1-1; a weak D match, TRBD1 (5 bases). Looked up from germline, CDR1 is MNHNS and CDR2 is SASEGT. CDR3 length: 14 residues. The V end was cut by 6 bases, the J end by 1 base, with 12 bases between.

Concerning this clonotype itself: This may be a read error: a much more frequent sequence differs by one nucleotide. The rearrangement uses TRBV2 and TRBJ2-5; no definite D call. Trimming cost V 4 bases and J 7 bases, with 13 bases left between them. This CDR3 is 13 amino acids long. Germline V gives CDR1 SNHLY, CDR2 FYNNEI. CDR3 sequence reads: CASSVSPRVTQYF. The DNA of the CDR3 is TGTGCCAGCAGTGTCTCACCGAGAGTGACCCAGTACTTC.

This clonotype was seen many times. The chain links TRBV6-1 to TRBJ1-5; tentative D call: TRBD1 (5 bases). The germline V and J ends were trimmed by 4 bases and 7 bases, with 14 bases remaining between them. Germline loops: CDR1 MNHNS, CDR2 SASEGT. The CDR3 totals 14 residues. CDR3 DNA: TGTGCCAGCAGTGTGGGGCAGGGTTGGCAGCCCCAGCATTTT. Translation gives CASSVGQGWQPQHF.

This chain links TRBV28 with TRBJ2-7; D is unclear. The CDR3 length is 14 residues. V was shortened by 5 bases and J by 2 bases, with 13 bases between the two germline ends. Germline V gene lookup returns CDR1 MDHEN and CDR2 SYDVKM. The CDR3 DNA is TGTGCCAGCAGTGAGGCCACAGTAACCTACGAGCAGTACTTC. This sequence encodes CASSEATVTYEQYF.

This clonotype was seen many times. The chain employs TRBV29-1 and TRBJ1-1, with a weak D call TRBD1 (5 bases). Looked up from germline, CDR1 is SQVTM and CDR2 is ANQGSEA. The V end was cut by 2 bases, the J end by 10 bases, with 8 bases between. The CDR3 loop spans 10 amino acids. CDR3 sequence reads: CSVERGVAFF. The DNA for the CDR3 is TGCAGCGTTGAAAGAGGGGTAGCTTTCTTT. The variable domain in full, with the rest retrieved from reference TRBV29-1 and TRBJ1-1, is SAVISQKPSRDICQRGTSLTIQCQVDSQVTMMFWYRQQPGQSLTLIATANQGSEATYESGFVIDKFPISRPNLTFSTLTVSNMSPEDSSIYLCSVERGVAFFGQGTRLTVV.

This clonotype has a count of ten or more. The CDR3 DNA reads TGTGCCAGCACCCATGAACCTGAAGCTTTCTTT. Translated, it gives CASTHEPEAFF. The rearrangement uses TRBV28 and TRBJ1-1; D gene uncertain. Per germline, CDR1 MDHEN and CDR2 SYDVKM. The length of the CDR3 is 11 residues. With 7 bases removed from V and 6 bases from J, the gap between germline ends came to 9 bases.